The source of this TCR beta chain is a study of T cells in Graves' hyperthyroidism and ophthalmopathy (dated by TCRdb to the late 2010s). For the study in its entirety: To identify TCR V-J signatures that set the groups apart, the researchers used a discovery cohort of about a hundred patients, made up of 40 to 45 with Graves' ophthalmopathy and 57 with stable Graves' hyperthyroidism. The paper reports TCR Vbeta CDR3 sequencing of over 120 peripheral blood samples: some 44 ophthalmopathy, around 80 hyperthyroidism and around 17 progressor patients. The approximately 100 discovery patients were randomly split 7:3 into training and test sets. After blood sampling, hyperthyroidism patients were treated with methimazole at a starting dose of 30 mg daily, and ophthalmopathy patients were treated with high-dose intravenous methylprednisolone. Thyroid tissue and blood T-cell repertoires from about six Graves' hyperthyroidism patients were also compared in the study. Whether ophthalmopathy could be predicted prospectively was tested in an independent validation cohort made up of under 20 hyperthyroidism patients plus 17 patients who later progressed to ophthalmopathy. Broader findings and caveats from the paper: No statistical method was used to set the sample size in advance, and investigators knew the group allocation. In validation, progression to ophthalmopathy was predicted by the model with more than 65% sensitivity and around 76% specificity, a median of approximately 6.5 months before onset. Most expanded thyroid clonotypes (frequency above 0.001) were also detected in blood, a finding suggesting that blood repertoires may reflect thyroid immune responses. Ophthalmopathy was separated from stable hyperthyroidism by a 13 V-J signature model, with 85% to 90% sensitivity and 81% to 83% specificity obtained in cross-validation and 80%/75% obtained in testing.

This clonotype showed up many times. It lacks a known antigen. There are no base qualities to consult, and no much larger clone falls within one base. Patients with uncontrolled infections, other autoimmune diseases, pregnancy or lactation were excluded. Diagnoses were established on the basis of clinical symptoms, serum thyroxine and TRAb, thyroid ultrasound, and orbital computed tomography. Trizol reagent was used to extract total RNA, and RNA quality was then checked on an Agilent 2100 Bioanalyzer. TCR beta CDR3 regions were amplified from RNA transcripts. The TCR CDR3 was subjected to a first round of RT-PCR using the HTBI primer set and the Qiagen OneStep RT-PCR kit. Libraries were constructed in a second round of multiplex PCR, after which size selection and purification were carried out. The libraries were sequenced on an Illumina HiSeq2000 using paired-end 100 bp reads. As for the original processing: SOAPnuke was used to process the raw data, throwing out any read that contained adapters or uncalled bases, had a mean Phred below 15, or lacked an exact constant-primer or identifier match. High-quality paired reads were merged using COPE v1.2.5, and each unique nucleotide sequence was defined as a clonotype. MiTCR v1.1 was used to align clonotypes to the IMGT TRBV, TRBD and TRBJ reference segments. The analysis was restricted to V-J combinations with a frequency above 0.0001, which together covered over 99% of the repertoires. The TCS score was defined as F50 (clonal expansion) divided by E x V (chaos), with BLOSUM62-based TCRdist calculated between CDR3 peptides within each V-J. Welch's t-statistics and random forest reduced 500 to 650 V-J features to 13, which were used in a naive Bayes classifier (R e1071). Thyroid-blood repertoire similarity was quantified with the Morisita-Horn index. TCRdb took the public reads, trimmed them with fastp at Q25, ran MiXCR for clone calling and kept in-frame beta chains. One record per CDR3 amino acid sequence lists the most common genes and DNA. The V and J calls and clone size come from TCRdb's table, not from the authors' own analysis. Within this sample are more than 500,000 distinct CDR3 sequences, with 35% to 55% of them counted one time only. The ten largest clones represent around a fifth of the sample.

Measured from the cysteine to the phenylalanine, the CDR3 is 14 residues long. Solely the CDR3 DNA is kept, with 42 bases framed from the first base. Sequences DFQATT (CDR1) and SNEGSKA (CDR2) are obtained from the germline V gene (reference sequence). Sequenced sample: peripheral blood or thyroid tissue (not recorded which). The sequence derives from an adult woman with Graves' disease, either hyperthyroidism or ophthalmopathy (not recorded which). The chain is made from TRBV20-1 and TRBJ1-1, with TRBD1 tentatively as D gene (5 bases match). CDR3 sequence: CRAMLGGRDTEAFF. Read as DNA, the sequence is TGCAGGGCGATGCTGGGGGGACGGGACACTGAAGCTTTCTTT.